A single sample gave rise to the 2 T cell receptor beta chains below, sequenced in a study of identical twins. Via MiXCR, TCRdb re-called the 5' RACE reads, giving one row per CDR3 protein. The table lists around 470,000 distinct CDR3 sequences, approximately 14% of them singletons. This sample also belongs to another study, concerning yellow fever vaccine responses in identical twins.

The sequenced sample was CD4+ T cells sorted from blood. These receptors were collected from a woman aged 18-29 years in good health.

The V call is TRBV9, the J call TRBJ2-5, with 14 positions matching TRBD2. This CDR3 is 18 amino acids long. Germline V gene sequence: CDR1 SGDLS, CDR2 YYNGEE. J lost 4 bases, V lost 1 base, and 9 bases had no gene match. This CDR3 reads CASSVMTSGRASSETQYF. As DNA, the CDR3 is TGTGCCAGCAGCGTAATGACTAGCGGGAGGGCCAGTTCAGAGACCCAGTACTTC. Full variable domain (outside the CDR3, taken from reference TRBV9 and TRBJ2-5): DSGVTQTPKHLITATGQRVTLRCSPRSGDLSVYWYQQSLDQGLQFLIQYYNGEERAKGNILERFSAQQFPDLHSELNLSSLELGDSALYFCASSVMTSGRASSETQYFGPGTRLLVL.

There are a few counts of this clonotype. The chain recombines TRBV4-2 with TRBJ1-6, with D perhaps TRBD1 (5 bases). The CDR3 contains 13 residues. Germline V CDR1 and CDR2: LGHNA, YNFKEQ. V was clipped by 1 base and J by 11 bases, with 9 bases between them. The CDR3 bases are TGTGCCAGCAGCCAAGCGCAGGGAACACCCCTCCACTTT. This translates into CASSQAQGTPLHF.